The 12 T cell receptor beta chains below were found in one sample sequenced in a study of OX40 agonist ivuxolimab in advanced cancers. The data were produced by immunoSEQ multiplex PCR, yet TCRdb's version contains in-frame clones alone and is incomplete. The repertoire has about 61,000 clones, roughly 84% of them found once; the top ten carry approximately 0.57%. The sequenced sample was CD4+ or CD8+ T cells sorted from blood, obtained in a trial of the OX40 agonist ivuxolimab. Receptors were obtained from an adult with an advanced solid tumor such as melanoma, head and neck, liver or kidney cancer.

The rearrangement links TRBV7-9 to TRBJ2-1, with TRBD2 identical over 7 bases. The germline V gene encodes CDR1 SEHNR and CDR2 FQNEAQ (reference sequence). This CDR3 spans 17 amino acids. J was trimmed by 5 bases and V by 5 bases; bases with no gene match: 15. The DNA for the CDR3 is TGTGCCAGCAGCCTTCGCGGGGGAGGGCTAATGAACAATGAGCAGTTCTTC. Translated: CASSLRGGGLMNNEQFF.

This chain joins TRBV27 and TRBJ2-2; 8 bases are a match to TRBD1. Trimming at V came to 2 bases and at J to 6 bases, leaving 5 bases not matched to a gene. The V gene's germline CDR1 is MNHEY and CDR2 SMNVEV (reference sequence). This CDR3 has 15 amino acids. The CDR3 reads CASSLQGARAGELFF. CDR3 sequence (DNA): TGTGCCAGCAGTTTACAGGGGGCAAGGGCCGGGGAGCTGTTTTTT.

Only one count was recorded for this clone. The rearrangement joins TRBV5-1 to TRBJ2-7; D is perhaps TRBD1 (6 bases). CDR3 length: 16 residues. V was clipped by 4 bases and J by 8 bases, with 25 bases between them. Per germline, CDR1 SGHRS and CDR2 YFSETQ. The CDR3 protein is CASSHSPGQGQYKQYF. The CDR3 DNA reads as TGCGCCAGCAGCCATTCGCCGGGACAAGGACAATACAAGCAGTACTTC.

The chain uses TRBV6-4 and TRBJ2-7; TRBD1 agrees at 10 bases. V lost 5 bases and J lost 6; bases outside the gene matches: 19. Germline V gene lookup returns CDR1 MRHNA and CDR2 SNTAGT. CDR3 length: 18 amino acids. DNA for the CDR3: TGTGCCAGCAGTTTTCCGACAGGGGGCAAGGGGAATCTTTCCGAGCAGTACTTC. Translation: CASSFPTGGKGNLSEQYF.

The V and J genes are TRBV19 and TRBJ1-1; TRBD1 might be the D (5 bases). This CDR3 comprises 13 residues. Trimming removed 6 bases at V and 10 bases at J, with 18 bases between. CDR1 LNHDA and CDR2 SQIVND come from the germline V gene (reference sequence). The CDR3 reads CASRIKEGQRAFF. DNA of the CDR3: TGTGCCAGTAGGATAAAGGAGGGGCAGAGAGCTTTCTTT. Combining the CDR3 with reference TRBV19 and TRBJ1-1 gives the whole variable domain DGGITQSPKYLFRKEGQNVTLSCEQNLNHDAMYWYRQDPGQGLRLIYYSQIVNDFQKGDIAEGYSVSREKKESFPLTVTSAQKNPTAFYLCASRIKEGQRAFFGQGTRLTVV.

The chain couples TRBV28 to TRBJ2-2, with 9 bases identical to TRBD1. This CDR3 spans 14 amino acids. Trimming cost V 6 bases and J 4 bases; bases outside gene matches: 3. Looked up from germline, CDR1 is MDHEN and CDR2 is SYDVKM. The CDR3 DNA is TGTGCCAGCAGCGGGACAGGGAGCACCGGGGAGCTGTTTTTT. Translation gives CASSGTGSTGELFF.

This clone was recorded a few times. V is TRBV6-1 and J is TRBJ1-2, with D tentatively TRBD1 (5 bases). V gave up 4 bases and J gave up 1 base, with 10 bases separating them. Germline loops: CDR1 MNHNS, CDR2 SASEGT. This CDR3 spans 14 amino acids. The CDR3 reads CASSGYRRNYGYTF. The CDR3 bases are TGTGCCAGCAGTGGTTACAGGCGTAACTATGGCTACACCTTC.

This chain links TRBV19 with TRBJ1-2; D unclear. The CDR3 has 13 amino acids. Trimming removed 5 bases from V and 2 bases from J, with 9 bases in between. Germline V lookup: CDR1 LNHDA, CDR2 SQIVND (reference sequence). The DNA of the CDR3 is TGTGCCAGTAGTCCCGCCGGAAACTATGGCTACACCTTC. Its protein is CASSPAGNYGYTF.

The gene calls are TRBV5-1 and TRBJ2-1; D not resolved. Trimming stripped 2 bases from V and 4 bases from J, with 10 bases between. Germline V gene data show CDR1 as SGHRS and CDR2 as YFSETQ. This CDR3 contains 14 residues. The CDR3 loop reads CASSLRGNYNEQFF. DNA of the CDR3: TGCGCCAGCAGCTTACGAGGAAATTACAATGAGCAGTTCTTC.

This clone was seen only a few times. The chain combines TRBV10-1 with TRBJ2-1, with no clear D. V was shortened by 2 bases and J by 10 bases, with 9 bases between the two germline ends. Germline CDR1 WNHNN, CDR2 SYGVQD (reference sequence). The CDR3 totals 12 residues. The CDR3 region has the DNA TGCGCCAGCAGTGAGACCCTGAGGGAGCAGTTCTTC. This gives the protein CASSETLREQFF.

The J gene is TRBJ2-5, the V gene TRBV4-1; the D gene could be TRBD1 or TRBD2 (5 bases each). From germline, CDR1 is MGHRA and CDR2 YSYEKL. The V end lost 5 bases, the J end lost 4 bases, and 14 bases lay between the germline ends. The CDR3 covers 14 residues. The CDR3: CASSKTRDGETQYF. CDR3 sequence (DNA): TGCGCCAGCAGCAAAACCAGGGACGGAGAGACCCAGTACTTC.

The chain uses TRBV18 and TRBJ1-5, with TRBD1 as a possible D gene (6 bases). Per the germline V gene, CDR1 is KGHSH and CDR2 is LQKENI. This CDR3 comprises 13 residues. With 2 bases removed from V and 7 bases from J, the gap between germline ends came to 9 bases. CDR3 bases: TGTGCCAGCTCACCAGGTGGGGGCCAGCCCCAGCATTTT. It is translated as CASSPGGGQPQHF.